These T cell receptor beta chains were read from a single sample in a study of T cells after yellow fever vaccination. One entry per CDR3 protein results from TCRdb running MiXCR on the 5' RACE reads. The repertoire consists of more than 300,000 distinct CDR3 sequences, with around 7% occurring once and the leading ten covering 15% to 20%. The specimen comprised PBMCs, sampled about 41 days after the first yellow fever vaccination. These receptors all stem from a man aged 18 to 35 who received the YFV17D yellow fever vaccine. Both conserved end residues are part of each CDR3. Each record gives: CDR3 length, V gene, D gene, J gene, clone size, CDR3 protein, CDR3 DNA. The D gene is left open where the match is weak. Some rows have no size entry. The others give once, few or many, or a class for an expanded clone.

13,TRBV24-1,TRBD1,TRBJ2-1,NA,CATSAQGYNEQFF,TGTGCCACCAGTGCACAGGGGTACAATGAGCAGTTCTTC
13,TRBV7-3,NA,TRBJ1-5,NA,CASSSGQLQPQHF,TGTGCCAGCAGCTCCGGACAGTTGCAGCCCCAGCATTTT
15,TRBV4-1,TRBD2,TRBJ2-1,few,CASGQGLAADNEQFF,TGCGCCAGCGGCCAAGGACTAGCGGCTGACAATGAGCAGTTCTTC
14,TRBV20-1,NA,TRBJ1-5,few,CSARDLGGGQPQHF,TGCAGTGCTAGAGATTTAGGCGGGGGACAGCCCCAGCATTTT
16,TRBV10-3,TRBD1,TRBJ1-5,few,CATQGGLRLRNQPQHF,TGTGCCACCCAGGGGGGACTCAGACTTCGCAATCAGCCCCAGCATTTT
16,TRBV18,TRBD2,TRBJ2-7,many,CASSPPSGGLSYEQYF,TGTGCCAGCTCACCACCGAGCGGGGGACTCTCCTACGAGCAGTACTTC
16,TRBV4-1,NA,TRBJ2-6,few,CASSQGQGQGANVLTF,TGCGCCAGCAGCCAAGGTCAGGGGCAGGGGGCCAACGTCCTGACTTTC
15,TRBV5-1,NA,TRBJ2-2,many,CASSQQRLGSGELFF,TGCGCCAGCAGCCAACAAAGGCTGGGGAGCGGGGAGCTGTTTTTT
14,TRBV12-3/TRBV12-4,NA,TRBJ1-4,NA,CASSLFRNSEELFF,TGTGCCAGCAGTTTATTCCGTAACTCCGAGGAACTGTTTTTT
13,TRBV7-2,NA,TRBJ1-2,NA,CASSAGTARGYTF,TGTGCCAGCAGCGCCGGGACGGCCCGCGGCTACACCTTC
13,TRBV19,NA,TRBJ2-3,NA,CASQGTYTDTQYF,TGTGCCAGTCAGGGGACGTACACAGATACGCAGTATTTT
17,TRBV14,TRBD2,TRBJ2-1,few,CASSQGLGLAGFNEQFF,TGTGCCAGCAGCCAAGGACTCGGACTAGCGGGATTCAATGAGCAGTTCTTC
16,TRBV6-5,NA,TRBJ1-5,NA,CASSYRIGYSNQPQHF,TGTGCCAGCAGTTACAGGATAGGGTATAGCAATCAGCCCCAGCATTTT
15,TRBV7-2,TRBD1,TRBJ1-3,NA,CASSLGTDRGYTIYF,TGTGCCAGCAGCTTAGGCACTGACAGGGGTTACACCATATATTTT
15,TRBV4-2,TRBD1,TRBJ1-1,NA,CASSPTIAGGYEAFF,TGTGCCAGCAGCCCAACCATCGCAGGGGGCTATGAAGCTTTCTTT
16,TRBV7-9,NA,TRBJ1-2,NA,CASSFAEGERLYGYTF,TGTGCCAGCAGCTTTGCGGAGGGGGAGAGACTCTATGGCTACACCTTC
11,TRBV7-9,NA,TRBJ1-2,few,CASSTGSGYTF,TGTGCCAGCAGCACCGGATCAGGCTACACCTTC
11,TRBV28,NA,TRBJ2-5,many,CASGSQETQYF,TGTGCCAGCGGTTCTCAAGAGACCCAGTACTTC
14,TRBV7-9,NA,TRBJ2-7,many,CASSLGVGLYEQYF,TGTGCCAGCAGCTTAGGAGTGGGGCTCTACGAGCAGTACTTC
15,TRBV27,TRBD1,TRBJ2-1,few,CASSPSRDSVTGPFF,TGTGCCAGCAGTCCGTCCCGGGACAGCGTCACGGGCCCGTTCTTC
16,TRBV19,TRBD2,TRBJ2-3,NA,CASSTPLGGGADTQYF,TGTGCCAGTAGTACCCCACTTGGCGGGGGGGCCGATACGCAGTATTTT
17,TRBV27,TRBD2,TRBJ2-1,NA,CASSPRTSGGAGNEQFF,TGTGCCAGCAGTCCCCGGACTAGCGGGGGGGCGGGGAATGAGCAGTTCTTC